Listed here is a single T cell receptor (beta chain). This sample was included in a study of blood T cell repertoires in COVID-19. About the research overall: Sources were T cells, B-cell-depleted T cells, or PBMCs; the material itself was cDNA or gDNA.

The CDR3 sequence is 14 residues long. Trimming removed 7 bases from V and 0 bases from J, with 12 bases in between. Germline-derived CDR1 and CDR2 are MNHEY and SVGAGI. Participants were placed into cohorts based on the clinical history they reported. In the original workflow: Quantification of nucleated cells was approximated via reference gene primer amplification. TCRdb's table, derived via immunoSEQ multiplex PCR, lists solely in-frame clones and lacks some. V, J and clone size were drawn from that table, and D and trimming were deduced from the DNA. The sample includes 100,000 to 150,000 clones, about 86% seen only once; the top ten take about 2.2%.

The clonotype was recovered from a man aged 40-49 years with acute COVID-19. Sequenced sample: PBMCs or T cells enriched from blood (not recorded which). This sequence joins TRBV6-5 and TRBJ1-2, with TRBD1 as a possible D gene (5 bases). The CDR3: CASTGDSTNYGYTF. Here the CDR3 DNA reads TGTGCCAGCACCGGGGACTCTACTAACTATGGCTACACCTTC.